This passage covers 23 T cell receptor beta chains from one sample sequenced in a study of cytomegalovirus exposure and HLA in healthy donors. PCR employed 60 Vbeta and 13 Jbeta primers. Sequencing was performed with immunoSEQ multiplex PCR; in TCRdb, only in-frame clones are kept and a portion is missing. The table lists 130,000 or so clones, around 80% of them singletons. The material sequenced was PBMCs. The receptors were gathered from a man aged 18 to 29 in good health and CMV-seropositive.

This chain connects TRBV27 to TRBJ2-7; 8 bases fit TRBD1. Germline V gene lookup returns CDR1 MNHEY and CDR2 SMNVEV (reference sequence). Trimming took 1 base from V and 2 from J; bases not matched to a gene: 1. CDR3 length equals 14 residues. The CDR3 reads CASSLWDRPYEQYF. Written as DNA, the CDR3 is TGTGCCAGCAGTTTATGGGACAGGCCCTACGAGCAGTACTTC.

J is TRBJ1-3 and V is TRBV10-1; 11 bases align to TRBD1. The CDR3 is 16 amino acids. From germline, CDR1 is WNHNN and CDR2 SYGVQD (reference sequence). Germline trimming cut 5 bases from V and 0 bases from J; bases unmatched to any gene: 3. In DNA, the CDR3 is TGCGCCAGCAGTCCCGGGACAGGGGGCTCTGGAAACACCATATATTTT. Translating gives CASSPGTGGSGNTIYF.

The chain is built from TRBV11-2 and TRBJ2-3, with D unclear. The CDR3 totals 17 residues. Per the germline V gene, CDR1 is SGHAT and CDR2 is FQNNGV. Trimming removed 3 bases at V and 1 base at J, with 17 bases between. DNA for the CDR3: TGTGCCAGCAGCTTGGGTAGACCCTTACAGCGCACAGATACGCAGTATTTT. Protein sequence: CASSLGRPLQRTDTQYF.

Only one count was recorded for this clone. The chain has TRBV27 and TRBJ1-5; a possible D gene is TRBD1 (6 bases). The CDR3 contains 16 residues. Trimming stripped 5 bases from V and 5 bases from J, with 19 bases between. Germline V gives CDR1 MNHEY, CDR2 SMNVEV (reference sequence). As DNA, the CDR3 is TGTGCCAGCAGTCCGGCACGGGGGGCATCAGATCAGCCCCAGCATTTT. Its translation is CASSPARGASDQPQHF.

This clone was observed a few times. This rearrangement joins TRBV15 to TRBJ1-1; 9 nucleotides agree with TRBD1. Germline loops: CDR1 LNHNV, CDR2 YYDKDF (reference sequence). This CDR3 contains 16 residues. Trimming took 0 bases from V and 6 from J; bases not matched to a gene: 8. The chain's CDR3 is CATSRDRGQGGPEAFF. The CDR3 DNA sequence: TGTGCCACCAGCAGAGATAGGGGACAGGGAGGTCCTGAAGCTTTCTTT.

V and J are TRBV18 and TRBJ2-7, with D tentatively TRBD1 (5 bases). V was pared by 3 bases and J by 2 bases, with 17 bases between. CDR3 length: 16 residues. Germline V gives CDR1 KGHSH, CDR2 LQKENI. CDR3 DNA: TGTGCCAGCTCACCGAATCAGGGCTTGGGAACCTACGAGCAGTACTTC. It codes for CASSPNQGLGTYEQYF.

The chain joins TRBV27 to TRBJ1-1, with D unresolved. Trimming took 6 bases from V and 0 from J, leaving 8 bases between them. Germline lookup yields CDR1 MNHEY and CDR2 SMNVEV (reference sequence). This CDR3 is 13 amino acids long. CDR3 in amino acids: CASRITVNTEAFF. In DNA form, the CDR3 reads TGTGCCAGCAGGATAACAGTGAACACTGAAGCTTTCTTT.

This clone was seen once. The V gene is TRBV30, the J gene TRBJ2-3; weak D call: TRBD2 (5 bases). In germline, CDR1 is GTSNPN, CDR2 SVGIG (reference sequence). Trimming took off 0 bases at V and 0 bases at J, with 13 bases between the two ends. The CDR3 consists of 16 residues. The DNA of the CDR3 is TGTGCCTGGAGTGTACCTGGCAGGACTAGCACAGATACGCAGTATTTT. This codes for CAWSVPGRTSTDTQYF.

The V and J genes are TRBV29-1 and TRBJ1-5; tentative D call: TRBD1 (5 bases). The germline V and J ends were trimmed by 4 bases and 4 bases, with 14 bases remaining between them. CDR3 length equals 14 residues. Germline CDR1 SQVTM, CDR2 ANQGSEA. The CDR3 reads CSVVVQGGNQPQHF. The CDR3 bases are TGCAGCGTTGTGGTGCAGGGTGGGAATCAGCCCCAGCATTTT.

This chain joins TRBV19 and TRBJ2-7; 7 nucleotides match TRBD1. Trimming removed 6 bases from V and 4 bases from J; junction bases left unmatched: 9. This CDR3 has 14 residues. CDR1 is LNHDA, CDR2 SQIVND, per germline (reference sequence). CDR3 sequence (DNA): TGTGCCAGTAGGGTGGCAGGGGGTATGTACGAGCAGTACTTC. This encodes CASRVAGGMYEQYF.

This rearrangement joins TRBV7-9 to TRBJ2-7; weak D call: TRBD1 (6 bases). Per germline, CDR1 SEHNR and CDR2 FQNEAQ (reference sequence). V was cut by 4 bases and J by 2 bases, with 9 bases left in between. The CDR3 has 13 residues. As DNA, the CDR3 is TGTGCCAGCAGCTCCGGACAGACCTACGAGCAGTACTTC. Amino acids: CASSSGQTYEQYF.

This clone was seen more than once but under ten times. The genes are TRBV6-4 and TRBJ2-1; D might be TRBD2 (5 bases). This CDR3 comprises 14 residues. Trimming cost V 0 bases and J 8 bases, with 11 bases left between them. Germline CDR1 and CDR2: MRHNA and SNTAGT. Here the CDR3 DNA reads TGTGCCAGCAGTGACTCGACTACAGTCCATGAGCAGTTCTTC. This gives the protein CASSDSTTVHEQFF.

V usage is TRBV2 and J usage is TRBJ2-7; D is ambiguous. Germline V gene lookup returns CDR1 SNHLY and CDR2 FYNNEI. V gave up 6 bases and J gave up 7 bases, with 13 bases separating them. The CDR3 extends over 12 amino acids. The CDR3 DNA is TGTGCCAGCAGCGGGTTTGTAAGGGAGCAGTACTTC. This translates into CASSGFVREQYF.

This sequence joins TRBV27 and TRBJ2-7, with D tentatively TRBD1 (7 bases). CDR1 is MNHEY and CDR2 is SMNVEV in the germline V gene (reference sequence). V gave up 6 bases and J gave up 3 bases, with 21 bases separating them. The length of the CDR3 is 16 residues. The CDR3 DNA follows: TGTGCCAGCAGATCGATTTCGCAGGGGGGCCTCTACGAGCAGTACTTC. Translating gives CASRSISQGGLYEQYF.

The rearrangement uses TRBV5-1 and TRBJ2-2, with D maybe TRBD1 (5 bases). The CDR3 loop spans 16 amino acids. The germline V gene has CDR1 SGHRS and CDR2 YFSETQ. V was pared by 6 bases and J by 3 bases, with 18 bases between. The DNA of the CDR3 is TGCGCCAGCACCCCAGGGCGGATAGTGGACACCGGGGAGCTGTTTTTT. It codes for CASTPGRIVDTGELFF. Drawing the rest from reference TRBV5-1 and TRBJ2-2, the complete variable domain is KAGVTQTPRYLIKTRGQQVTLSCSPISGHRSVSWYQQTPGQGLQFLFEYFSETQRNKGNFPGRFSGRQFSNSRSEMNVSTLELGDSALYLCASTPGRIVDTGELFFGEGSRLTVL.

The chain employs TRBV28 and TRBJ2-7; D unresolved. The germline gives CDR1 MDHEN, CDR2 SYDVKM. V was pared by 2 bases and J by 2 bases, with 7 bases between. The CDR3 is made up of 13 amino acids. The CDR3 region is CASSLMAPYEQYF. The CDR3 DNA follows: TGTGCCAGCAGTTTAATGGCCCCCTACGAGCAGTACTTC.

Written as DNA, the CDR3 is TGTGCCAGCACCCACGGGACTAGCGGGAGATACGAGCAGTACTTC. Translated, it gives CASTHGTSGRYEQYF. The chain uses TRBV9 and TRBJ2-7, with TRBD2 identical over 14 bases. The CDR3 length is 15 residues. Trimming at V came to 6 bases and at J to 4 bases, leaving 6 bases not matched to a gene. Per the germline V gene, CDR1 is SGDLS and CDR2 is YYNGEE.

The V gene is TRBV9, the J gene TRBJ1-2; unclear D gene. This CDR3 is 16 amino acids long. V was shortened by 3 bases and J by 1 base, with 16 bases between the two germline ends. From germline, CDR1 is SGDLS and CDR2 YYNGEE. The CDR3 bases are TGTGCCAGCAGCGCCCTTACACCGAACCTTAACTATGGCTACACCTTC. Its translation: CASSALTPNLNYGYTF.

This clone was seen a handful of times. This rearrangement joins TRBV5-4 to TRBJ1-2, with a weak D call TRBD1 (5 bases). In germline, CDR1 is SGHNT, CDR2 YYREEE (reference sequence). This CDR3 spans 15 amino acids. V gave up 7 bases and J gave up 8 bases, with 24 bases separating them. In DNA, the CDR3 is TGTGCCAGCCAAACCCACCGGGAGGGGTCGGACGGCTACACCTTC. Residues: CASQTHREGSDGYTF.

J is TRBJ2-1 and V is TRBV5-4, with D uncertain. Between the trimmed V and J ends, which lost 2 bases and 6 bases, there was a span of 15 bases. Per the germline V gene, CDR1 is SGHNT and CDR2 is YYREEE (reference sequence). The CDR3 runs 15 residues. CDR3 DNA sequence: TGTGCCAGCAGCTTAGGAGATGTTCGCAGCAATGAGCAGTTCTTC. Translated, it gives CASSLGDVRSNEQFF.

The chain combines TRBV29-1 with TRBJ1-1; possibly TRBD1 for D (5 bases). The CDR3 spans 13 residues. V was pared by 0 bases and J by 4 bases, with 9 bases between. Germline CDR1 reads SQVTM; CDR2 reads ANQGSEA. CDR3 protein: CSVEESGGTEAFF. The CDR3 DNA reads TGCAGCGTTGAAGAATCGGGGGGCACTGAAGCTTTCTTT.

This clone was seen a single time. V gene TRBV7-3 combines with J gene TRBJ2-1, with 7 bases matching TRBD1. The germline CDR1 and CDR2 sequences are SGHTA and FQGTGA. The CDR3 has 15 amino acids. The trim removed 2 bases at V and 7 bases at J, leaving 8 bases unmatched. The CDR3 sequence is CASSLDRVTRNEQFF. The CDR3 nucleotides are TGTGCCAGCAGCTTAGACAGGGTGACAAGGAATGAGCAGTTCTTC.

This chain connects TRBV18 to TRBJ2-5, with a tentative D call TRBD1 (6 bases). This CDR3 is 13 amino acids long. The germline CDR1 and CDR2 sequences are KGHSH and LQKENI. The V and J ends lost 6 bases and 5 bases respectively, with 13 bases between them. This CDR3 reads CASSVWGQETQYF. As DNA, the CDR3 is TGTGCCAGCTCCGTCTGGGGGCAGGAGACCCAGTACTTC.